A selection of T cell receptor beta chains follows, all from one sample in a study of T cells after yellow fever vaccination. TCRdb re-called the 5' RACE reads with MiXCR, one entry per CDR3 protein. The sample comprises 110,000 or so distinct CDR3 sequences, approximately 7.1% of which are singletons, and approximately 2.7% rests with the top ten. The material sequenced was CD4+ T cells sorted from PBMCs, taken about 41 days after the first yellow fever vaccination. Receptor source: a young man who received the YFV17D yellow fever vaccine. CDR3s include the opening cysteine and the closing phenylalanine or tryptophan. A D gene is named only where the DNA matches it firmly. Size is omitted from some rows. Given values are once, few, many or a class for expanded clones.

j_call	d_call	clone_size	v_call	cdr3_aa	cdr3_nt
TRBJ2-5	TRBD1	many	TRBV12-3/TRBV12-4	CASTRDRQETQYF	TGTGCCAGCACCCGGGACAGACAAGAGACCCAGTACTTC
TRBJ1-2	TRBD1	many	TRBV4-2	CASSQGSGGGNYGYTF	TGTGCCAGCAGCCAAGGGTCAGGGGGAGGGAACTATGGCTACACCTTC
TRBJ1-2	TRBD1	many	TRBV7-2	CASSLLQGDGYTF	TGTGCCAGCAGCTTATTACAGGGGGACGGCTACACCTTC
TRBJ1-2	.	many	TRBV20-1	CSARRTDLNYGYTF	TGCAGTGCTAGAAGGACAGACCTTAACTATGGCTACACCTTC
TRBJ2-5	.	many	TRBV7-2	CASSTNRGLGETQYF	TGTGCCAGCAGCACAAACCGGGGGCTGGGGGAGACCCAGTACTTC
TRBJ1-4	.	many	TRBV20-1	CSASQGATNEKLFF	TGCAGTGCTAGTCAGGGTGCAACTAATGAAAAACTGTTTTTT
TRBJ2-7	.	many	TRBV27	CASSPFRAAYEQYF	TGTGCCAGCAGTCCCTTTCGAGCAGCCTACGAGCAGTACTTC
TRBJ1-2	.	.	TRBV5-1	CASSLDPGRYGGYTF	TGCGCCAGCAGCTTGGATCCGGGACGGTACGGTGGCTACACCTTC
TRBJ2-1	.	many	TRBV7-9	CASSLADNEQFF	TGTGCCAGCAGCTTAGCAGATAATGAGCAGTTCTTC
TRBJ2-2	.	.	TRBV12-3/TRBV12-4	CASSPGQGGVGELFF	TGTGCCAGCAGTCCCGGGCAGGGTGGGGTCGGGGAGCTGTTTTTT
TRBJ1-5	.	many	TRBV20-1	CSARDHGRGQQPQHF	TGCAGTGCTAGGGATCACGGGAGGGGCCAACAGCCCCAGCATTTT
TRBJ2-3	.	many	TRBV5-4	CASSRGGPTDTQYF	TGTGCCAGCAGCAGGGGGGGTCCCACAGATACGCAGTATTTT
TRBJ1-4	.	many	TRBV5-1	CASSLEGPGEKLFF	TGCGCCAGCAGCTTGGAAGGGCCCGGGGAAAAACTGTTTTTT
TRBJ1-1	.	many	TRBV12-3/TRBV12-4	CASSSGEYTEAFF	TGTGCCAGCAGTTCCGGGGAATACACTGAAGCTTTCTTT
TRBJ2-1	.	.	TRBV19	CASSPIGGGRGEQFF	TGTGCCAGTAGTCCGATAGGAGGGGGGCGCGGTGAGCAGTTCTTC
TRBJ1-1	.	many	TRBV4-2	CASSQEAGIRESKAFF	TGTGCCAGCAGCCAAGAGGCGGGGATCAGGGAATCGAAAGCTTTCTTT
TRBJ1-2	.	.	TRBV12-3/TRBV12-4	CASSMGGIYGYTF	TGTGCCAGCAGTATGGGGGGAATCTATGGCTACACCTTC
TRBJ2-7	.	.	TRBV12-3/TRBV12-4	CTSSPDSYEQYF	TGTACCAGCAGCCCGGACAGCTACGAGCAGTACTTC
TRBJ1-1	TRBD1	.	TRBV6-5	CASSYGQGVSAFF	TGTGCCAGCAGCTACGGACAGGGAGTCTCAGCTTTCTTT
TRBJ1-1	.	many	TRBV6-6	CASSPFEGVAFF	TGTGCCAGTTCCCCCTTCGAGGGGGTAGCTTTCTTT
TRBJ2-3	TRBD1	.	TRBV19	CASSRRGQGSDTQYF	TGTGCCAGTAGCCGTCGTGGACAGGGCTCGGATACGCAGTATTTT
TRBJ2-1	TRBD1	many	TRBV20-1	CSASPSRTGQFF	TGCAGTGCTTCCCCATCAAGGACAGGGCAGTTCTTC
TRBJ2-4	.	many	TRBV25-1	CASRNRDIQYF	TGTGCCAGCAGGAACAGGGACATTCAGTACTTC
TRBJ2-3	.	many	TRBV20-1	CSARRPQGSVDTQYF	TGCAGTGCTCGCCGGCCCCAAGGTTCCGTAGATACGCAGTATTTT
TRBJ1-1	.	many	TRBV20-1	CSARSGSPETEAFF	TGCAGTGCTAGAAGCGGGTCGCCCGAAACTGAAGCTTTCTTT
TRBJ2-3	TRBD2	many	TRBV4-2	CASSPGGGLAGLSTDTQYF	TGTGCCAGCAGCCCCGGTGGGGGACTAGCGGGTCTTAGCACAGATACGCAGTATTTT
TRBJ1-1	.	many	TRBV6-5	CASSYSTGNTEAFF	TGTGCCAGCAGTTACTCGACAGGGAACACTGAAGCTTTCTTT
TRBJ1-2	.	many	TRBV7-3	CASSLKGGGDYYGYTF	TGTGCCAGCAGCTTAAAAGGAGGGGGTGATTACTATGGCTACACCTTC
TRBJ2-1	.	.	TRBV14	CASSLRGPGGRGNEQFF	TGTGCCAGCAGCCTAAGGGGTCCGGGGGGCCGGGGTAATGAGCAGTTCTTC
TRBJ2-3	.	many	TRBV3-1	CASSQGPGDTQYF	TGTGCCAGCAGCCAAGGTCCGGGAGATACGCAGTATTTT
TRBJ1-1	TRBD1	many	TRBV28	CASSLSWGQRGNTEAFF	TGTGCCAGCAGCCTATCCTGGGGACAGCGAGGGAACACTGAAGCTTTCTTT
TRBJ1-4	.	many	TRBV28	CASSSPGVTNEKLFF	TGTGCCAGCAGCTCCCCAGGGGTCACTAATGAAAAACTGTTTTTT
TRBJ2-3	.	few	TRBV1	CTSSQDNASGGDTDTQYF	TGCACCAGCAGCCAAGATAACGCCAGCGGAGGAGACACAGATACGCAGTATTTT
TRBJ1-4	.	many	TRBV7-2	CASSLGGRNEKLFF	TGTGCCAGCAGCTTAGGGGGCCGTAATGAAAAACTGTTTTTT
TRBJ1-4	TRBD1	.	TRBV15	CATSRDQTGGWEKLFF	TGTGCCACCAGCAGAGATCAAACAGGGGGTTGGGAAAAACTGTTTTTT
TRBJ2-3	TRBD2	.	TRBV4-2	CASSQARGGHSDTQYF	TGTGCCAGCAGCCAAGCCCGGGGGGGCCACTCAGATACGCAGTATTTT
TRBJ2-1	.	few	TRBV5-5	CASSLGGSTLYNEQFF	TGTGCCAGCAGCTTGGGTGGGTCTACTTTATACAATGAGCAGTTCTTC
TRBJ2-1	TRBD1	many	TRBV5-1	CASSLAPGQNNEQFF	TGCGCCAGCAGCTTGGCCCCGGGACAGAACAATGAGCAGTTCTTC
TRBJ1-1	.	many	TRBV7-3	CASRRPIGRLGDTEAFF	TGTGCCAGCAGACGTCCCATCGGGCGGCTTGGGGACACTGAAGCTTTCTTT
TRBJ1-2	TRBD1	.	TRBV20-1	CSSDRVYGYTF	TGCAGTTCGGACAGGGTCTATGGCTACACCTTC
TRBJ1-5	.	many	TRBV9	CASTEVYLGGALNQPQHF	TGTGCCAGCACCGAGGTGTACCTGGGTGGGGCCCTTAATCAGCCCCAGCATTTT
TRBJ2-2	.	many	TRBV7-2	CASSRLLTGELFF	TGTGCCAGCAGCAGACTCCTCACCGGGGAGCTGTTTTTT
TRBJ1-2	.	.	TRBV24-1	CATSGQGDGYTF	TGTGCCACCAGTGGGCAGGGTGACGGCTACACCTTC
TRBJ2-5	.	many	TRBV19	CASSMSRGQETQYF	TGTGCCAGTAGTATGTCACGGGGCCAAGAGACCCAGTACTTC
TRBJ1-1	.	many	TRBV5-1	CASGPGGGNTEAFF	TGCGCCAGCGGACCAGGTGGGGGGAACACTGAAGCTTTCTTT
TRBJ1-1	.	many	TRBV5-1	CASSSHSADTEAFF	TGCGCCAGCAGTTCCCATTCGGCGGACACTGAAGCTTTCTTT
TRBJ1-4	.	many	TRBV10-3	CAISERPDNEKLFF	TGTGCCATCAGTGAGCGGCCGGATAATGAAAAACTGTTTTTT
TRBJ1-5	.	.	TRBV7-6	CASSLEAGNSNQPQHF	TGTGCCAGCAGCTTAGAGGCCGGGAATAGCAATCAGCCCCAGCATTTT
TRBJ2-3	TRBD2	many	TRBV12-3/TRBV12-4	CASSFRSGGSTDTQYF	TGTGCCAGCAGTTTTCGTAGCGGGGGAAGCACAGATACGCAGTATTTT
TRBJ2-2	.	many	TRBV10-2	CASSESGNTGELFF	TGCGCCAGCAGTGAGTCAGGGAACACCGGGGAGCTGTTTTTT
TRBJ1-5	TRBD1	many	TRBV27	CASSTNRGNQPQHF	TGTGCCAGCAGTACGAACAGGGGAAATCAGCCCCAGCATTTT
TRBJ1-4	.	few	TRBV12-3/TRBV12-4	CASQPGVVTKKLFF	TGTGCCAGCCAACCGGGGGTGGTCACCAAAAAACTGTTTTTT
TRBJ1-6	TRBD1	once	TRBV6-5	CASSRRGTGGSPLHF	TGTGCCAGCAGTCGTAGGGGAACAGGGGGATCACCCCTCCACTTT
TRBJ1-2	.	.	TRBV11-2	CASSLVAGLRSDPGYTF	TGTGCCAGCAGCTTAGTGGCAGGGTTACGGTCGGATCCTGGCTACACCTTC
TRBJ1-4	.	many	TRBV7-9	CASSRSTSRRKLFF	TGTGCCAGCAGCCGGTCCACAAGCCGGAGGAAACTGTTTTTT